The present T cell receptor beta chain was sequenced within a study of blood T cell repertoires in COVID-19. Study details: Samples came from the United States, Italy and Spain, spanning acute and convalescent COVID-19. Sources were T cells, B-cell-depleted T cells, or PBMCs; the material itself was cDNA or gDNA.

In the original workflow: Using reference gene primer amplification, nucleated cell counts were estimated. Produced via immunoSEQ multiplex PCR; TCRdb's table is partial and in-frame only. V and J calls and clone size are as listed in that table; D and trimming were resolved from the DNA. This table has more than 150,000 clones, roughly nine tenths appearing once. A single count supports this clone. Germline V gene sequence: CDR1 SGHKS, CDR2 YYEKEE (reference sequence). The length of the CDR3 is 15 residues. Deletions cut 0 bases from V and 2 bases from J, with 11 bases between. The J gene is TRBJ1-1, the V gene TRBV5-5; a possible D gene is TRBD1 (5 bases). Sequencing input: peripheral blood. This clonotype originated in a woman in her 70s with acute or convalescent COVID-19. The CDR3 is CASSLGQGINTEAFF. In nucleotides, the CDR3 is TGTGCCAGCAGCTTGGGGCAGGGTATTAACACTGAAGCTTTCTTT. Full variable domain (outside the CDR3, taken from reference TRBV5-5 and TRBJ1-1): DAGVTQSPTHLIKTRGQQVTLRCSPISGHKSVSWYQQVLGQGPQFIFQYYEKEERGRGNFPDRFSARQFPNYSSELNVNALLLGDSALYLCASSLGQGINTEAFFGQGTRLTVV.